This TCR beta chain was captured in a study of blood T cell repertoires in COVID-19. Overall study context: In Cohort 3, a recovered donor had either two negative PCRs, clearance, or symptom resolution.

CDR1 and CDR2 from the germline V gene are LNHNV and YYDKDF (reference sequence). V was pared by 1 base and J by 0 bases, with 3 bases of the junction left unmatched. This CDR3 contains 17 residues. Cohort assignment relied on participant-reported clinical history. Generated by immunoSEQ multiplex PCR, the TCRdb table keeps only in-frame clones and is missing some. The table records some 330,000 clones, approximately 89% of them present only once. Material for sequencing was PBMCs or T cells enriched from blood (not recorded which). The chain employs TRBV15 and TRBJ2-7; 13 bases align to TRBD2. The clonotype originates from a middle-aged man in a cohort exposed to, infected with or recovered from COVID-19 (not recorded which). DNA for the CDR3: TGTGCCACCAGCAGAGGGACTAGCGGGAGTCCCTCCTACGAGCAGTACTTC. Encoded protein: CATSRGTSGSPSYEQYF.